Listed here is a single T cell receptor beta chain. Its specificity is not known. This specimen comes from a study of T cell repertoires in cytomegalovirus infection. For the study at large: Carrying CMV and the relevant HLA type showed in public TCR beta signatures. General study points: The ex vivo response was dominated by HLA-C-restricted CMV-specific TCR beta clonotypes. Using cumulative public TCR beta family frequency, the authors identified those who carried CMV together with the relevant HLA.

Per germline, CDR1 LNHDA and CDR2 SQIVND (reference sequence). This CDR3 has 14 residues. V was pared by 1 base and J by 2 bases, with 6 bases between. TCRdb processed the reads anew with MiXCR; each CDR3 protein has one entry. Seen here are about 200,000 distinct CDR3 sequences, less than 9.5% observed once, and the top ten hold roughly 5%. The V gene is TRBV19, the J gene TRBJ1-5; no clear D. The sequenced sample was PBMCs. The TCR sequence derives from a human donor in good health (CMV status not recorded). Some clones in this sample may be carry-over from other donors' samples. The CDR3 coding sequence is TGTGCCAGTAGTATAGCCGGGGGCAATCAGCCCCAGCATTTT. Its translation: CASSIAGGNQPQHF.